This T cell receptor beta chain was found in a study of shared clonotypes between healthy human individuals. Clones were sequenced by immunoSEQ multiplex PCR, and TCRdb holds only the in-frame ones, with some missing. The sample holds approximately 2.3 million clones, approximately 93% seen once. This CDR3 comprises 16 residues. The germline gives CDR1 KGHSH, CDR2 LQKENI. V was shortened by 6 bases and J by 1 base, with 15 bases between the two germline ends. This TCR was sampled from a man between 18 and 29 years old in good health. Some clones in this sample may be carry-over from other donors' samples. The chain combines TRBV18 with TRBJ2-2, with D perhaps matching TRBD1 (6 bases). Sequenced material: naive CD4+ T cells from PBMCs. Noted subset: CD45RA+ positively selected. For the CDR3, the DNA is TGTGCCAGCTCGCTTTATAGGACAGAGAACACCGGGGAGCTGTTTTTT. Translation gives CASSLYRTENTGELFF.